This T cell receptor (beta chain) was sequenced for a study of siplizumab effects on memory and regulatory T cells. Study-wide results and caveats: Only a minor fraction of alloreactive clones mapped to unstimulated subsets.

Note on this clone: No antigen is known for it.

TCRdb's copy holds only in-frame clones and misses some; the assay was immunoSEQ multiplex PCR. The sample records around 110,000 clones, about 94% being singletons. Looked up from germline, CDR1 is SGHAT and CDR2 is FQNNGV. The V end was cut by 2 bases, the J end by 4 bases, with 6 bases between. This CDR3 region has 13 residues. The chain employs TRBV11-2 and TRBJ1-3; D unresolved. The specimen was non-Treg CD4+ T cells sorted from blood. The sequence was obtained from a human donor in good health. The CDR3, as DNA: TGTGCCAGCAGCTTAAACAGAGGAAACACCATATATTTT. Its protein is CASSLNRGNTIYF.